The 2 T cell receptor beta chains below all came from one sample that was sequenced in a study of cytomegalovirus exposure and HLA in healthy donors. Use of 60 Vbeta and 13 Jbeta primers characterized the PCR. Clones were read by immunoSEQ multiplex PCR, and TCRdb kept only the in-frame ones, dropping some. The sample yields 150,000 to 170,000 clones, 65% to 80% seen once. Sequencing was carried out using PBMCs. These receptors were taken from a woman between 35 and 50 years old in good health and CMV-seronegative.

The V gene is TRBV6-6, the J gene TRBJ2-5; 9 bases line up with TRBD1. CDR1 MNHNY and CDR2 SVGAGI come from the germline V gene (reference sequence). The J segment lost 5 bases and the V segment lost 2 bases, leaving 6 bases of the junction unmatched. The CDR3 covers 15 residues. The CDR3 here is CASSYTGGSGETQYF. DNA of the CDR3: TGTGCCAGCAGTTACACAGGGGGCTCAGGCGAGACCCAGTACTTC.

V is TRBV7-6 and J is TRBJ2-2, with TRBD1 matching 7 bases. CDR3 length: 15 amino acids. After removal of 4 bases from V and 2 bases from J, the junction contained 4 bases not matched to a gene. CDR1 and CDR2 (germline): SGHVS, FNYEAQ. CDR3 in DNA: TGTGCCAGCAGCTCCGGGACAGTTAACACCGGGGAGCTGTTTTTT. As protein: CASSSGTVNTGELFF. The whole variable domain, remainder taken from reference TRBV7-6 and TRBJ2-2, is GAGVSQSPRYKVTKRGQDVALRCDPISGHVSLYWYRQALGQGPEFLTYFNYEAQQDKSGLPNDRFSAERPEGSISTLTIQRTEQRDSAMYRCASSSGTVNTGELFFGEGSRLTVL.